Each of the 25 T cell receptor beta chains below was sequenced from the same sample in a study of Graves' ophthalmopathy and Graves' hyperthyroidism. The study amplified TCR beta CDR3 regions using RNA transcripts. Following a first-round RT-PCR that used HTBI primers, a second-round multiplex PCR was carried out. Each CDR3 protein is one row after TCRdb ran MiXCR on the multiplex PCR reads. This table has some 400,000 distinct CDR3 sequences, roughly 18% appearing once. The sequenced sample was peripheral blood. The origin of the receptors is a woman in her late teens or twenties with Graves' ophthalmopathy.

This clonotype was found many times. The genes are TRBV6-1 and TRBJ2-7; D might be TRBD2 (5 bases). V was pared by 6 bases and J by 2 bases, with 8 bases between. The V gene's germline CDR1 is MNHNS and CDR2 SASEGT. The CDR3 runs to 12 residues. The CDR3 bases are TGTGCCAGCAGGAGGGTAGCCTACGAGCAGTACTTC. This sequence encodes CASRRVAYEQYF.

This clonotype was seen many times. The chain carries TRBV30 and TRBJ1-1; 7 nucleotides line up with TRBD1. Germline trimming cut 0 bases from V and 11 bases from J; bases unmatched to any gene: 9. Germline assignment: CDR1 GTSNPN and CDR2 SVGIG (reference sequence). The CDR3 runs 13 residues. This chain's CDR3 is CAWSVQGPDRAFF. CDR3 nucleotide sequence: TGTGCCTGGAGTGTACAGGGGCCTGACAGGGCTTTCTTT.

In its sample, this clonotype was seen many times. The rearrangement links TRBV6-2 or TRBV6-3 to TRBJ2-7; 9 bases map to TRBD2. CDR1 is MNHEY and CDR2 is SVGEGT in the germline V gene. The length of the CDR3 is 17 residues. J lost 2 bases, V lost 4 bases, and 12 bases had no gene match. CDR3 residues: CASSSPGSLAGPYEQYF. The CDR3 DNA sequence: TGTGCCAGCAGTTCCCCCGGGTCTCTAGCGGGACCCTACGAGCAGTACTTC.

This clonotype has a count of ten or more. CDR3 region: CASSLLGTSGDIQYF. In nucleotides, the CDR3 is TGTGCCAGCAGCTTATTGGGGACTAGCGGCGACATTCAGTACTTC. J is TRBJ2-4 and V is TRBV7-2; 11 bases fit TRBD2. Trimming removed 2 bases from V and 8 bases from J; junction bases left unmatched: 5. The CDR3 consists of 15 residues. Germline values: CDR1 SGHTA, CDR2 FQGNSA.

Many counts were recorded for this clonotype. This rearrangement joins TRBV19 to TRBJ1-5; tentative D call: TRBD1 (5 bases). This CDR3 comprises 15 residues. Germline CDR1 is LNHDA and CDR2 is SQIVND (reference sequence). Trimming removed 3 bases at V and 0 bases at J, with 9 bases between. This chain's CDR3 is CASSIPGTSNQPQHF. CDR3 DNA sequence: TGTGCCAGTAGTATCCCAGGGACTAGCAATCAGCCCCAGCATTTT.

This clonotype was counted at least ten times. The chain recombines TRBV18 with TRBJ1-5, with a tentative D call TRBD1 (5 bases). CDR3 length: 18 amino acids. V lost 0 bases and J lost 3, with 18 bases in between. Germline assignment: CDR1 KGHSH and CDR2 LQKENI. CDR3 residues: CASSPPPGGDPLNQPQHF. CDR3 DNA sequence: TGTGCCAGCTCACCACCTCCCGGCGGGGACCCCCTCAATCAGCCCCAGCATTTT.

The chain couples TRBV4-1 to TRBJ2-2; D possibly corresponds to TRBD2 (5 bases). V lost 3 bases and J 9 bases, leaving 14 bases between the germline ends. Per the germline V gene, CDR1 is MGHRA and CDR2 is YSYEKL. This CDR3 is built from 14 residues. Written as DNA, the CDR3 is TGCGCCAGCAGCCAGGATCCGACCGGGAGGGAGCTGTTTTTT. It specifies CASSQDPTGRELFF.

This clonotype was seen many times. The gene calls are TRBV10-3 and TRBJ1-6; D is perhaps TRBD1 (6 bases). Germline V gives CDR1 ENHRY, CDR2 SYGVKD. Trimming removed 6 bases from V and 9 bases from J, with 12 bases in between. The CDR3 length is 13 residues. Here the CDR3 reads CAISRGLSSPLHF. For the CDR3, the DNA is TGTGCCATCAGCAGGGGTTTAAGTTCACCCCTCCACTTT.

There are many counts of this clonotype. This chain uses TRBV10-2 with TRBJ2-5, with TRBD2 identical over 8 bases. The V gene end was trimmed by 7 bases and the J gene end by 3 bases; junction bases not matched to a gene: 7. CDR3 size: 14 residues. Germline CDR1 and CDR2: WSHSY and SAAADI. The CDR3 protein is CASNREGRKETQYF. In DNA, the CDR3 is TGCGCCAGCAACCGGGAGGGCCGGAAAGAGACCCAGTACTTC.

This clonotype was observed at least ten times. The V gene is TRBV19, the J gene TRBJ2-5; D call uncertain. Trimming took off 1 base at V and 4 bases at J, with 10 bases between the two ends. This CDR3 spans 14 amino acids. Germline V lookup: CDR1 LNHDA, CDR2 SQIVND (reference sequence). Written as DNA, the CDR3 is TGTGCCAGTAGTATAGGTGTGAGGACAGAGACCCAGTACTTC. This sequence encodes CASSIGVRTETQYF.

This clonotype was seen ten or more times. The chain has TRBV28 and TRBJ2-7, with D perhaps matching TRBD1 (5 bases). The CDR3 consists of 14 residues. The V end lost 3 bases, the J end lost 7 bases, and 16 bases lay between the germline ends. The germline V gene has CDR1 MDHEN and CDR2 SYDVKM. The chain's CDR3 is CASSFDAGWWEQYF. The CDR3 nucleotides read TGTGCCAGCAGTTTCGATGCAGGGTGGTGGGAGCAGTACTTC.

This clonotype occurred many times. The rearrangement links TRBV10-3 to TRBJ1-2; possibly TRBD1 for D (5 bases). Looked up from germline, CDR1 is ENHRY and CDR2 is SYGVKD. V lost 10 bases, J lost 3 bases, and 12 bases lay in between. The CDR3 runs to 12 residues. The CDR3 DNA sequence: TGTGCCACTTTACAGGATTACTATGGCTACACCTTC. Its protein is CATLQDYYGYTF.

This chain joins TRBV2 and TRBJ2-5, with 10 nucleotides matching TRBD2. V shed 5 bases, J shed 2 bases, and the junction held 11 bases outside the gene matches. This CDR3 comprises 17 residues. Germline CDR1 is SNHLY and CDR2 is FYNNEI. This CDR3 is CASSISGGYTGQETQYF. The CDR3 DNA is TGTGCCAGCAGTATTAGCGGGGGGTATACCGGTCAAGAGACCCAGTACTTC.

This clonotype has a count of ten or more. The rearrangement uses TRBV6-2 or TRBV6-3 and TRBJ2-7; TRBD1 agrees at 10 bases. CDR3 size: 15 residues. Germline V gene sequence: CDR1 MNHEY, CDR2 SVGEGT. Germline trimming cut 6 bases from V and 5 bases from J; bases unmatched to any gene: 10. The CDR3 here is CASRPGGTGAHEQYF. As DNA, the CDR3 is TGTGCCAGCAGGCCTGGCGGGACAGGGGCCCACGAGCAGTACTTC.

Note on this clonotype: A much larger clone lies a single base off, so this may be a read error. The CDR3 region has the DNA TGTGCCAGCAGCATGGCAGGGGGCTGGAACACTGAAGCTTTCTTT. It translates to CASSMAGGWNTEAFF. V usage is TRBV7-3 and J usage is TRBJ1-1; 8 positions agree with TRBD1. V lost 5 bases, J lost 1 base, and 6 bases stayed unmatched. Looked up from germline, CDR1 is SGHTA and CDR2 is FQGTGA. This CDR3 contains 15 residues.

This clonotype turned up a few times. J is TRBJ2-7 and V is TRBV6-2 or TRBV6-3; D possibly corresponds to TRBD2 (5 bases). Germline CDR1 reads MNHEY; CDR2 reads SVGEGT. V shed 2 bases and J shed 0 bases, with 11 bases lying between them. The CDR3 is made up of 15 amino acids. In DNA, the CDR3 is TGTGCCAGCAGTTACGGAGGTCGCAACTCCTACGAGCAGTACTTC. Translated: CASSYGGRNSYEQYF.

This clonotype was seen ten or more times. The rearrangement uses TRBV7-8 and TRBJ1-2, with D possibly matching TRBD1 (5 bases). V was cut by 1 base and J by 5 bases, with 17 bases left in between. Germline V lookup: CDR1 SGHVS, CDR2 FQNEAQ. The CDR3 consists of 16 residues. This CDR3 is CASSLGRGTFGYGYTF. The DNA of the CDR3 is TGTGCCAGCAGCTTAGGGCGGGGGACTTTCGGGTATGGCTACACCTTC.

On this clonotype: This may be a read error, as it is one base from a much larger clone. This chain joins TRBV30 and TRBJ1-1; a possible D gene is TRBD1 (5 bases). Trimming removed 5 bases at V and 10 bases at J, with 14 bases between. CDR1 is GTSNPN, CDR2 SVGIG, per germline (reference sequence). This CDR3 contains 11 residues. The CDR3 DNA follows: TGTGCCTGGGGGGAGGGGTTGGGAGCTTTCTTT. Protein: CAWGEGLGAFF.

This clonotype was found many times. The chain joins TRBV7-9 to TRBJ2-2; unclear D gene. Germline V gene lookup returns CDR1 SEHNR and CDR2 FQNEAQ (reference sequence). V was shortened by 5 bases and J by 4 bases, with 8 bases between the two germline ends. The CDR3 contains 13 residues. The CDR3 sequence: CASSLLFTGELFF. The CDR3 region has the DNA TGTGCCAGCAGCCTCCTCTTCACCGGGGAGCTGTTTTTT.

This clonotype was picked up many times. The CDR3 protein is CASSEGAGWDGYTF. CDR3 sequence (DNA): TGTGCCAGCAGTGAAGGGGCAGGTTGGGATGGCTACACCTTC. J is TRBJ1-2 and V is TRBV6-1; D call uncertain. Germline values: CDR1 MNHNS, CDR2 SASEGT. The CDR3 is 14 residues long. Trimming pared 1 base from V and 6 bases from J, leaving 12 bases between.

Many counts were recorded for this clonotype. The rearrangement joins TRBV9 to TRBJ1-3; D gene ambiguous. The V gene lost 3 bases and the J gene lost 1 base, with 2 bases spanning the gap. Germline-derived CDR1 and CDR2 are SGDLS and YYNGEE. This CDR3 has 12 residues. CDR3 DNA sequence: TGTGCCAGCAGCGCATCTGGAAACACCATATATTTT. Translation gives CASSASGNTIYF.

This clonotype was counted ten times or more. CDR3 loop: CASSSRLDEWSNQPQHF. The CDR3 DNA reads as TGTGCCAGCAGCTCCCGACTGGACGAGTGGAGCAATCAGCCCCAGCATTTT. V is TRBV11-2 and J is TRBJ1-5; D is undetermined. CDR1 is SGHAT, CDR2 FQNNGV, per germline. V was clipped by 4 bases and J by 1 base, with 17 bases between them. This CDR3 has 17 amino acids.

This clonotype was counted at least ten times. The V and J genes are TRBV27 and TRBJ1-2; D call uncertain. Trimming stripped 1 base from V and 0 bases from J, with 15 bases between. CDR3 length: 17 amino acids. The V gene's germline CDR1 is MNHEY and CDR2 SMNVEV (reference sequence). CDR3 sequence reads: CASSLYPLSDANYGYTF. The CDR3 nucleotides read TGTGCCAGCAGTTTATATCCCCTGTCGGACGCTAACTATGGCTACACCTTC.

This clonotype has a count of ten or more. The chain links TRBV19 to TRBJ1-5, with D tentatively TRBD1 (6 bases). The CDR3 runs to 16 residues. CDR1 and CDR2 (germline): LNHDA, SQIVND (reference sequence). Trimming took 3 bases from V and 4 from J, leaving 16 bases between them. CDR3 coding DNA: TGTGCCAGTAGTATGCTGGTTGGGGGCCCAAATCAGCCCCAGCATTTT. It codes for CASSMLVGGPNQPQHF.

This clonotype occurred many times. V gene TRBV7-8 combines with J gene TRBJ1-6; D unresolved. The CDR3 has 17 residues. Germline V gene sequence: CDR1 SGHVS, CDR2 FQNEAQ. Trimming pared 1 base from V and 0 bases from J, leaving 10 bases between. Here the CDR3 DNA reads TGTGCCAGCAGCTTAGGGTGGAGAAGCTCCTATAATTCACCCCTCCACTTT. It codes for CASSLGWRSSYNSPLHF.